The clone carrying this TCR beta chain was counted once. Its antigen is still unknown. The CDR3 covers 15 residues. The ends lost 1 base at V and 4 bases at J; junction bases unmatched: 3. Germline CDR1 MGHRA, CDR2 YSYEKL. Unsorted whole blood supplied the blood RNA, and germline DNA was isolated too. Preoperatively, peripheral blood was drawn, four milliliters in total. This sample was taken from a study of tumor-infiltrating lymphocytes in primary liver carcinoma. Study as a whole: Cases comprised patients with primary liver carcinoma who received surgical resection.

Study-wide points: Pairs comparing tumor with adjacent tissue or blood overlapped less than pairs drawn from tumor regions. Without sorting, CD4+ versus CD8+ T cell repertoires were not compared.

From 450 to 600 ng total RNA, TCR beta cDNA was generated with a primer in the constant region. Three-round nested multiplex PCR performed with slightly modified ARM-PCR produced the TCR beta libraries. TRBV1-TRBV30 forward primers paired with a C-beta reverse primer were used in the first two PCR rounds, which ran around 10 cycles each. TCRdb reprocessed the multiplex PCR reads via MiXCR and lists one record per CDR3 protein. The sample has about 330,000 distinct CDR3 sequences, less than 70% seen once. The sequencing sample was made of peripheral blood. The TCR was taken from a man aged 35 to 55 with primary liver carcinoma and hepatitis B virus infection. The chain combines TRBV4-1 with TRBJ1-5, with 8 bases lining up with TRBD1. The chain's CDR3 is CASSQVRDRNQPQHF. For the CDR3, the DNA is TGCGCCAGCAGCCAAGTTCGGGACAGGAATCAGCCCCAGCATTTT.